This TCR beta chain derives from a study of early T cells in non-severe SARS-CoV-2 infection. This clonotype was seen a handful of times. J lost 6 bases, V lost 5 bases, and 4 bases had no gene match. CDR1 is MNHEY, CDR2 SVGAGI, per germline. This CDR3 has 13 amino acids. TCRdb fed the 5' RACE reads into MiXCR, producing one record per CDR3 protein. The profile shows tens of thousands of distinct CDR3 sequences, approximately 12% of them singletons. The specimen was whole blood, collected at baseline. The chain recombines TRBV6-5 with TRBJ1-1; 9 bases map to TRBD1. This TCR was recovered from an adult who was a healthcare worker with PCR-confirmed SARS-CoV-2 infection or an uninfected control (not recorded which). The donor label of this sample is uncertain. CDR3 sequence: CASSAHRGPEAFF. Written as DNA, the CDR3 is TGTGCCAGCAGTGCCCACAGGGGGCCTGAAGCTTTCTTT.